Listed here is a single T cell receptor (beta chain). As yet, its antigen is unknown. The data were produced by immunoSEQ multiplex PCR, yet TCRdb's version contains in-frame clones alone and is incomplete. The sample includes tens of thousands of clones, over 75% of them seen just once. CDR3 length equals 16 residues. The V and J ends lost 6 bases and 2 bases respectively, with 20 bases between them. Germline CDR1 and CDR2: SGHNT and YYREEE (reference sequence). The data originate from a study of T cells in narcolepsy. On the study more broadly: Healthy controls were enrolled alongside patients with narcolepsy type 1 or type 2.

Points from the study as a whole: Comparing one patient's CSF and blood CD4+ clonotypes highlighted HCRT- and TRIB2-specific autoreactive clonotypes. In some patient and control memory CD4+ samples, autoreactive clones were absent.

The chain carries TRBV5-4 and TRBJ1-1; the D gene is possibly TRBD1 (6 bases). The source material was CD45RA- memory CD4+ T cells from PBMCs. This sequence originates from a human donor with narcolepsy. CDR3 loop: CASTSYGRTANTEAFF. As DNA, the CDR3 is TGTGCCAGCACCTCATATGGAAGGACAGCAAACACTGAAGCTTTCTTT.